The next 11 T cell receptor beta chains were all read from a single sample in a study of a mutant IDH1 vaccine in newly diagnosed glioma. Documented time point: week 35, safety follow-up. With topical imiquimod, each dose of the vaccine consisted of 300 ug of mutant IDH1 20-mer peptide. The table came from immunoSEQ multiplex PCR; TCRdb's copy has only in-frame clones and leaves some out. The sample yields tens of thousands of clones, about 80% seen once. Their target antigens are unknown. This sample comprised PBMCs, obtained from a glioma patient whose treatment included an IDH1 peptide vaccine. Receptors were obtained from a man aged 40-55 years with glioma. Some clones in this sample may be carry-over from other donors' samples.

The chain couples TRBV7-9 to TRBJ1-1, with D possibly TRBD1 on 5 matching bases. Trimming pared 11 bases from V and 6 bases from J, leaving 16 bases between. Germline CDR1 and CDR2: SEHNR and FQNEAQ (reference sequence). The CDR3 has 12 amino acids. CDR3 amino acids: CAWEEGRAEAFF. The CDR3 bases are TGTGCCTGGGAGGAGGGGAGGGCTGAAGCTTTCTTT.

This chain uses TRBV18 with TRBJ1-1; no definite D call. V lost 4 bases and J lost 0, with 12 bases in between. The CDR3 is 15 amino acids. CDR1 is KGHSH and CDR2 is LQKENI in the germline V gene. The DNA for the CDR3 is TGTGCCAGCTCACGAAGGTCGGAGATGAACACTGAAGCTTTCTTT. Protein sequence: CASSRRSEMNTEAFF.

The V gene is TRBV7-7, the J gene TRBJ2-7, with D hard to call. The CDR3 runs 13 residues. Germline V CDR1 and CDR2: SSHAT, FNYEAQ (reference sequence). V lost 1 base to trimming and J lost 4 bases, with 8 bases between them. The CDR3 nucleotides are TGTGCCAGCAGCTTAGGGCCGGAATACGAGCAGTACTTC. This encodes CASSLGPEYEQYF.

The chain is built from TRBV10-2 and TRBJ2-1; D is tentatively TRBD1 or TRBD2 (5 bases each). The CDR3 runs 14 residues. The V end was cut by 10 bases, the J end by 6 bases, with 19 bases between. Germline CDR1 and CDR2: WSHSY and SAAADI. The CDR3 bases are TGCGCCACCACTCCGGGACCTGGACGCAATGAGCAGTTCTTC. This sequence encodes CATTPGPGRNEQFF.

The CDR3 is CASSLIPTLAGGGHEQFF. CDR3 DNA sequence: TGTGCCAGCAGCTTAATCCCTACACTAGCGGGTGGGGGACATGAGCAGTTCTTC. The gene calls are TRBV13 and TRBJ2-1; TRBD2 matches 9 bases. With 2 bases clipped from V and 8 bases from J, the junction kept 16 bases outside the gene matches. The length of the CDR3 is 18 residues. The germline gives CDR1 PRHDT, CDR2 FYEKMQ (reference sequence).

This clone was seen just once. V is TRBV6-5 and J is TRBJ2-7; unclear D gene. Trimming removed 0 bases at V and 0 bases at J, with 12 bases between. This CDR3 has 16 residues. From germline, CDR1 is MNHEY and CDR2 SVGAGI. This CDR3 reads CASSYSKVTSSYEQYF. CDR3 nucleotides: TGTGCCAGCAGTTACTCGAAGGTTACCAGCTCCTACGAGCAGTACTTC.

The CDR3 sequence is CSVLIQIQLFF. The CDR3 DNA reads TGCAGCGTTCTAATTCAGATTCAACTGTTTTTT. The genes are TRBV29-1 and TRBJ1-4; D unresolved. There are 11 residues in the CDR3. Trimming removed 5 bases at V and 12 bases at J, with 13 bases between. Germline V gene data show CDR1 as SQVTM and CDR2 as ANQGSEA.

This clone appeared a few times. The V gene is TRBV4-1, the J gene TRBJ1-5; 10 bases fit TRBD1. There are 16 residues in the CDR3. Germline V gene lookup returns CDR1 MGHRA and CDR2 YSYEKL. The V gene end was trimmed by 1 base and the J gene end by 2 bases; junction bases not matched to a gene: 2. CDR3 in amino acids: CASSQAGTGGNQPQHF. In DNA, the CDR3 is TGCGCCAGCAGCCAAGCCGGGACAGGGGGCAATCAGCCCCAGCATTTT.

CDR3 sequence: CATTGSDNEKLFF. Here the CDR3 DNA reads TGTGCCACCACAGGGAGTGATAATGAAAAACTGTTTTTT. V usage is TRBV19 and J usage is TRBJ1-4; D is possibly TRBD1 (6 bases). Germline CDR1 is LNHDA and CDR2 is SQIVND (reference sequence). The CDR3 covers 13 residues. The germline V and J ends were trimmed by 10 bases and 4 bases, with 13 bases remaining between them.

The genes are TRBV2 and TRBJ2-7; D might be TRBD1 (5 bases). Trimming removed 3 bases from V and 7 bases from J, with 10 bases in between. The CDR3 extends over 12 amino acids. Germline V gene lookup returns CDR1 SNHLY and CDR2 FYNNEI. CDR3 protein: CASSDRAREQYF. The CDR3 region has the DNA TGTGCCAGCAGTGACAGGGCTCGGGAGCAGTACTTC.

V and J are TRBV6-1 and TRBJ1-3; unclear D gene. Per the germline V gene, CDR1 is MNHNS and CDR2 is SASEGT. Between the trimmed V and J ends, which lost 4 bases and 6 bases, there was a span of 19 bases. The CDR3 has 16 amino acids. The CDR3 loop is CASSALFGLQENTIYF. The CDR3 DNA follows: TGTGCCAGCAGTGCCCTCTTTGGGCTGCAAGAAAACACCATATATTTT.